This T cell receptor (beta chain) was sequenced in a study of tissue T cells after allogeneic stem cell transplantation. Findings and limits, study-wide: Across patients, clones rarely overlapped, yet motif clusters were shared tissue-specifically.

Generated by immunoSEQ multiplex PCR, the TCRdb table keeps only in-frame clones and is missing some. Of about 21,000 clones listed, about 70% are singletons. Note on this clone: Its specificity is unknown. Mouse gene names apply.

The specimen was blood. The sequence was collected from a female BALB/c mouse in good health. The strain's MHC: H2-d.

The CDR3 DNA, read in part, is TGTGCCAGCAGCCAGGGTGGGAACTATGCTGAGCAGTTC. Protein product: CASSQGGNYAEQF. The CDR3, in full, reads CASSQGGNYAEQFF. The V call is TRBV2, the J call TRBJ2-1; D unclear. Sequencing ends 1 residue short of the CDR3 end; the germline J gene provides the rest. The CDR3 contains 14 residues. The ends were cut back, 3 bases at V and 1 base at J, with 7 bases in the middle. Germline CDR1 is LGHNA and CDR2 is YSYQKL.